This TCR beta chain was found in a study of T cells in Graves' hyperthyroidism and ophthalmopathy. Study outcomes and limitations: Ophthalmopathy could be told apart from stable hyperthyroidism with a 13 V-J model. In validation, the model predicted ophthalmopathy. These predictions came a median about 6.8 months before onset.

TCR beta CDR3 region amplification was performed from RNA transcripts. During a first-round RT-PCR of the TCR CDR3, the HTBI primer set was used. TCRdb independently ran MiXCR on the multiplex PCR reads; one entry per CDR3 protein. Counted here are approximately 610,000 distinct CDR3 sequences, about a sixth occurring once; the ten biggest clones make up 15% to 20%. Worth noting for this clonotype: What it binds is not known.

Clinical symptoms, serum thyroxine, TRAb, thyroid ultrasound and orbital computed tomography informed diagnoses. Material: blood. This clonotype was obtained from a woman younger than 30 with Graves' hyperthyroidism.

In DNA form, the CDR3 reads TGTGCCAGCAGTTTAAAGCCGACTAGCGAGAACACCGGGGAGCTGTTTTTT. This codes for CASSLKPTSENTGELFF. This sequence joins TRBV28 and TRBJ2-2; 8 nucleotides agree with TRBD2. The J segment lost 1 base and the V segment lost 2 bases, leaving 6 bases of the junction unmatched. CDR3 length: 17 amino acids. Germline CDR1 and CDR2: MDHEN and SYDVKM.